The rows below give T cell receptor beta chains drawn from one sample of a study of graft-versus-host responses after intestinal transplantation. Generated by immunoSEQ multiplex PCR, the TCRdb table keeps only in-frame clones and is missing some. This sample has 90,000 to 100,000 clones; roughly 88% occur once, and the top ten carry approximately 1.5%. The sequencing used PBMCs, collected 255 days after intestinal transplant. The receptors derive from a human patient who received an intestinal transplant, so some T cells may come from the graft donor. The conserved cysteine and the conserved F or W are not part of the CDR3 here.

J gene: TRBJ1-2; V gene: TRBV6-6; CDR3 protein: ASSNQKQGSNYGYT
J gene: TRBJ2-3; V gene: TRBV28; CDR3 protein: ASSLLSLAADVTDTQY
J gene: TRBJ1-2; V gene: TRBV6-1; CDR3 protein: ASSDLRGDGYT
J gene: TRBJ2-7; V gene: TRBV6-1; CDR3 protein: ASSGRSGTSFYEQY
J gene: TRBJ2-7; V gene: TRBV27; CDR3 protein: ASTLTSGSYEQY
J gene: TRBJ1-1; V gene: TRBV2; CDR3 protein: ASSEADPTGAF
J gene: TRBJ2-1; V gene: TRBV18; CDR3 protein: ASKTGTGANEQF
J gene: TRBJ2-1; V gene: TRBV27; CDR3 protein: ASSTQTGPSYNEQF
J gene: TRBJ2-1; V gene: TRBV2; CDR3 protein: ASMSETFYNEQF
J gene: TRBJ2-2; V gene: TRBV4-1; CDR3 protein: ASSQVWLAGGRTGELF
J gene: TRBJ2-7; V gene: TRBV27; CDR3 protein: ASSQRTSGRGYEQY
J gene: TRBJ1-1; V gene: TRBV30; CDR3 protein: AWKGTPRSEAF
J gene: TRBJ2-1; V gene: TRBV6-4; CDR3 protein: ASSDSQNNEQF
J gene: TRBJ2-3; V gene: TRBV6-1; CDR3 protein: ASSRDRGPVTQY
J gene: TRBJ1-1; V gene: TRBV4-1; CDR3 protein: ASSEKGLTEAF
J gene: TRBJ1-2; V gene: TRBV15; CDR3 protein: ATSRELSWLDYGYT
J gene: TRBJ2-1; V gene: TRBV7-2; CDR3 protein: ASSLAGANEQF
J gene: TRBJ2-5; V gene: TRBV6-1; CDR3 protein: ASSALAGFQETQY
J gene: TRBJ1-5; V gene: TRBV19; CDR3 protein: ASSNQWGQPQH
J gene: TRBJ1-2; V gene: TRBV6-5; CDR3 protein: AGSGELYYGYT
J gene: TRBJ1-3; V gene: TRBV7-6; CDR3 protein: ASSLAARDTIY
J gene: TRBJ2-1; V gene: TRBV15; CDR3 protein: ATSREGYNEQF
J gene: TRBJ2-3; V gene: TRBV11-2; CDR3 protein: ASSYDLGYLTDTQY
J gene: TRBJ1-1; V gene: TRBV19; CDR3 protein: ASSSGLNTEAF
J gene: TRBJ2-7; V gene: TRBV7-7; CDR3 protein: ASSLARTGPSSYEQY
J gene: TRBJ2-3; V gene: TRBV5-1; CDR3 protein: ASSLVGVGTDTQY
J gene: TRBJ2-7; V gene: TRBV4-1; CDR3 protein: ASSQFIAGAYEQY
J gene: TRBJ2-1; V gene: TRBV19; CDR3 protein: ASKGDSYNEQF
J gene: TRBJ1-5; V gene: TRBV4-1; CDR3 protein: ASSQGPGGELKGNQPQH
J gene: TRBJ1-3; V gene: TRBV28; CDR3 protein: ASRLDRDGNTIY
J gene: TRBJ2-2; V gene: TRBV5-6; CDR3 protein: ASSRTGELF
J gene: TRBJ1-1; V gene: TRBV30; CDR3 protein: AWTRDRATEAF
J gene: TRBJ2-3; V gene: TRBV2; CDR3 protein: ASSEAQGDTQY
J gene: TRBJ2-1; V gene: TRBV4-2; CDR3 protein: ASSTRLVPQF
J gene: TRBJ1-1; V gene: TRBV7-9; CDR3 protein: ASSARDRVVGANTEAF
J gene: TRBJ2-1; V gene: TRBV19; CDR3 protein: ASSILEGQYNEQF
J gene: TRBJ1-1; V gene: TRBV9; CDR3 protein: ASSVGTDTEAF
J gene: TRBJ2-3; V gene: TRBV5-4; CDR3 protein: ASSLMRAPTDTQY
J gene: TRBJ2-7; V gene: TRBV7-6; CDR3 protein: ASSSLAGDYEQY
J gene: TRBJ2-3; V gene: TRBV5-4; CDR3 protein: ASSARDRGGHTQY
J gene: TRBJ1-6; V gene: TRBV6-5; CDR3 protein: ASRGEGDRPLH
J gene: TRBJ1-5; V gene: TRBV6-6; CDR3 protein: ASSYGITPQH
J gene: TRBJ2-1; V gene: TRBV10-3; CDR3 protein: AIGAGTEQF
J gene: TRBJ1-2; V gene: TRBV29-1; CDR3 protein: SAIQESGSRGYT
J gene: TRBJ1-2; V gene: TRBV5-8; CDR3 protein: ASSRGTGGDFGYT
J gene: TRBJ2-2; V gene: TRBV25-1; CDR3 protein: ASSGTALGGELF
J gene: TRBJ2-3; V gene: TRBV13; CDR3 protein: ASSLAGVPDTQY
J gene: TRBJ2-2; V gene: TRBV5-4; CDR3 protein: ASSPVSMTGGTGELF
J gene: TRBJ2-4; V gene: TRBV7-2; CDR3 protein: ASSLEPPGLKNIQY